The clone carrying this T cell receptor beta chain is a singleton in its sample. Clones were read by immunoSEQ multiplex PCR, and TCRdb kept only the in-frame ones, dropping some. The profile shows 200,000 to 250,000 clones, about 80% of them singletons. This sample is drawn from a study of blood T cell repertoires in COVID-19. This CDR3 is 16 amino acids long. Germline V gene sequence: CDR1 MNHEY, CDR2 SMNVEV (reference sequence). V was clipped by 3 bases and J by 5 bases; unmatched bases: 7. The V call is TRBV27, the J call TRBJ2-1; TRBD1 agrees at 10 bases. The clonotype was recovered from an elderly woman with COVID-19, enrolled during active disease. Sequencing used peripheral blood. The DNA of the CDR3 is TGTGCCAGCAGTTTGCGTGTGGGGACAGGGGACAATGAGCAGTTCTTC. It encodes CASSLRVGTGDNEQFF.